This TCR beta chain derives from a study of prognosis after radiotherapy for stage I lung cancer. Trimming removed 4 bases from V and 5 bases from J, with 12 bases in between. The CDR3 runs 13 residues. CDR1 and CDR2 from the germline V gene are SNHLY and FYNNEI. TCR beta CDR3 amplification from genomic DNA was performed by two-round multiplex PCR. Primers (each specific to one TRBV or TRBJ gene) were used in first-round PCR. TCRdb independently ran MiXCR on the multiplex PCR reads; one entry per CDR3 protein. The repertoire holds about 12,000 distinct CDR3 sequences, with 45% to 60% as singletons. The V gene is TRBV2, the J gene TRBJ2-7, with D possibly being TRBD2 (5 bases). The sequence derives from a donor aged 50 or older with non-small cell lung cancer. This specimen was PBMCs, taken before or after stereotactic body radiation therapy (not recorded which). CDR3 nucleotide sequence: TGTGCCAGCAGTGGTAAAACTAGGAACGAGCAGTACTTC. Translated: CASSGKTRNEQYF.